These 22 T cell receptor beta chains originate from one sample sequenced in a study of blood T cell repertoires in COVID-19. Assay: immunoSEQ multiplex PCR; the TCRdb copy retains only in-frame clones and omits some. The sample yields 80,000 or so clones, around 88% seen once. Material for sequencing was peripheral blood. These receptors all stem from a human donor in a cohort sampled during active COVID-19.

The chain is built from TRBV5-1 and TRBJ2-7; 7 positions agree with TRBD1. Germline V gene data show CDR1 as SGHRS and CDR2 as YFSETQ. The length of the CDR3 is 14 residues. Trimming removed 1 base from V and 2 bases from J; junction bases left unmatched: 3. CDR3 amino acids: CASSLTGAAYEQYF. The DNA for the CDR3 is TGCGCCAGCAGCTTGACAGGGGCTGCCTACGAGCAGTACTTC.

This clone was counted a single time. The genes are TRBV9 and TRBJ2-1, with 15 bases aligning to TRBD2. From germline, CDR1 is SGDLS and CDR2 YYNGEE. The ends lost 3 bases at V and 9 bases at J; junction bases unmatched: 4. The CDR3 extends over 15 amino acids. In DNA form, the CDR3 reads TGTGCCAGCAGCGCGGGGGGACTAGCGGGAGGTGAGCAGTTCTTC. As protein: CASSAGGLAGGEQFF.

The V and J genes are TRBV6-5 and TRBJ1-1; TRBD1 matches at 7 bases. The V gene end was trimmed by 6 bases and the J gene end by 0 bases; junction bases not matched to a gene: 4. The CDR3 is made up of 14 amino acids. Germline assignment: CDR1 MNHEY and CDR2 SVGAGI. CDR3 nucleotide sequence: TGTGCCAGCAGAATGGGACAGTTGAACACTGAAGCTTTCTTT. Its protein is CASRMGQLNTEAFF.

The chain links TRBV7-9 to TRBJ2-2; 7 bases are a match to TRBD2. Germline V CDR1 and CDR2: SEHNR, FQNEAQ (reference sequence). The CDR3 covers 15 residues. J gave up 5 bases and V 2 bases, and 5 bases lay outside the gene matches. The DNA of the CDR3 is TGTGCCAGCAGCTTACAAGCGGGACTGACCGGGGAGCTGTTTTTT. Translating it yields CASSLQAGLTGELFF.

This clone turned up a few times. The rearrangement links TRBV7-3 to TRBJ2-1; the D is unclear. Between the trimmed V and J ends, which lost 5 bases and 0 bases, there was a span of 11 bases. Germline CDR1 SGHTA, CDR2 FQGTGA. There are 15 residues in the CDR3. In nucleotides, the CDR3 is TGTGCCAGCAGCCCCAAGGCTAGCTCCTACAATGAGCAGTTCTTC. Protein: CASSPKASSYNEQFF.

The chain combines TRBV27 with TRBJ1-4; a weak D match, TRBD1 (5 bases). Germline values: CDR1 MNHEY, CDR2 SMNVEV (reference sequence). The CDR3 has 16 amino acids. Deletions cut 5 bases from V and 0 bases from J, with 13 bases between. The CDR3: CASSLQEHATNEKLFF. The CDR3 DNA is TGTGCCAGCAGTCTACAGGAACATGCAACTAATGAAAAACTGTTTTTT.

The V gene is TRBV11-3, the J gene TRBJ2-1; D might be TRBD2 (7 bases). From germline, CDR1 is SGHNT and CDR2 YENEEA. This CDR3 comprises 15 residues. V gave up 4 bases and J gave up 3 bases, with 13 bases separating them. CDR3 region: CASSSAGAIYNEQFF. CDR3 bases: TGTGCCAGCAGCTCCGCGGGGGCTATCTACAATGAGCAGTTCTTC.

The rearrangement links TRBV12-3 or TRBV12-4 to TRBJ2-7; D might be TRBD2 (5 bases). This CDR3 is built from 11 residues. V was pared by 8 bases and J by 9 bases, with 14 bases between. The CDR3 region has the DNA TGTGCCAGCTCATCGGGGAGCGCGCAGTACTTC. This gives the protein CASSSGSAQYF.

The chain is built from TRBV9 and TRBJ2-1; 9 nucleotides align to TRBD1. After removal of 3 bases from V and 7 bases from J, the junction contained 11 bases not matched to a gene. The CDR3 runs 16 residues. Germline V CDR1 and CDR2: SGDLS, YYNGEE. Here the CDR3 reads CASSAGGGDRGNEQFF. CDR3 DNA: TGTGCCAGCAGCGCTGGAGGTGGAGACAGGGGGAATGAGCAGTTCTTC.

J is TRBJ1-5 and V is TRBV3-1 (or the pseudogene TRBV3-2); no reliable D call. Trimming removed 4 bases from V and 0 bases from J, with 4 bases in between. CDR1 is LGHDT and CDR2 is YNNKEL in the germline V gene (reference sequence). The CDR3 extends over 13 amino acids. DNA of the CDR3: TGTGCCAGCAGCCCTACTAGCAATCAGCCCCAGCATTTT. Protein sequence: CASSPTSNQPQHF.

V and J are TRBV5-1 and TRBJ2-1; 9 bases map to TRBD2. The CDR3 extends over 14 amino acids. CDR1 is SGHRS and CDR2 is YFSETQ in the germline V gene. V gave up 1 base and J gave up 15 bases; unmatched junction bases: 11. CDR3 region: CASSLTSGLREVFF. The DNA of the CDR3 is TGCGCCAGCAGCTTGACTAGCGGGCTTAGGGAAGTGTTCTTC.

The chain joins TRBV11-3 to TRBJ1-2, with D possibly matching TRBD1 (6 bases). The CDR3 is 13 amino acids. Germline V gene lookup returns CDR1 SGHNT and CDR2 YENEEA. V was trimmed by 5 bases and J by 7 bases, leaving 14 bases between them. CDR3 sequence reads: CASSTYRESGYTF. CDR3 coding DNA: TGTGCCAGCAGCACATACAGGGAATCTGGCTACACCTTC.

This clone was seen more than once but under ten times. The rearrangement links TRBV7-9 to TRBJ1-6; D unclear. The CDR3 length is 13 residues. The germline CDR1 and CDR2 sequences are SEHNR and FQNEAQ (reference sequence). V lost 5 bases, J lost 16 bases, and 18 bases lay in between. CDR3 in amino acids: CASSLRSSRTLHF. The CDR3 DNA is TGTGCCAGCAGCCTTAGGAGCAGTCGGACTCTCCACTTT.

The CDR3 loop is CAISEGPEENEKLFF. CDR3 bases: TGTGCCATCAGTGAGGGGCCAGAAGAAAATGAAAAACTGTTTTTT. This chain links TRBV10-3 with TRBJ1-4; D is unclear. Germline loops: CDR1 ENHRY, CDR2 SYGVKD. This CDR3 is built from 15 residues. The V end was cut by 2 bases, the J end by 5 bases, with 12 bases between.

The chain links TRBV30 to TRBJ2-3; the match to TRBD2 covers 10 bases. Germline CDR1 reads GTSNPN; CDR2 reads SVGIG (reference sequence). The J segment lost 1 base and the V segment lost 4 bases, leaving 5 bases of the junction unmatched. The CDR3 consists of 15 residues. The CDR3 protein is CAWTPGTSGTDTQYF. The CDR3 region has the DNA TGTGCCTGGACCCCCGGGACTAGCGGCACAGATACGCAGTATTTT.

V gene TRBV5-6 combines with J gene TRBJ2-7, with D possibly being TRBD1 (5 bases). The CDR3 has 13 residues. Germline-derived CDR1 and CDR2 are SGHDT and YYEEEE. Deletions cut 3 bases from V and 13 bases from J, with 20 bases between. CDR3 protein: CASSSIGPQVPYF. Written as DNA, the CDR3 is TGTGCCAGCAGCTCAATCGGACCACAGGTCCCCTACTTC.

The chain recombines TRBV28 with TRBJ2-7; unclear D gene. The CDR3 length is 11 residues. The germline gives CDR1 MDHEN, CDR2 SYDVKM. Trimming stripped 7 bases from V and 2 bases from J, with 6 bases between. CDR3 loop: CASTSAYEQYF. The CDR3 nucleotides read TGTGCCAGCACGTCAGCCTACGAGCAGTACTTC.

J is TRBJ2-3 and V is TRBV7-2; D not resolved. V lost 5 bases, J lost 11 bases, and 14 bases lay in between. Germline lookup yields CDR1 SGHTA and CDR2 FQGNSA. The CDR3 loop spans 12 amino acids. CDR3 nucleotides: TGTGCCAGCAGCCTCGACGTAGCTCAGCAGTATTTT. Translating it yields CASSLDVAQQYF.

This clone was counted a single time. The CDR3 DNA follows: TGTGCCAGCAGTTTCCAGGGGGCTCGTGGTCAGCCCCAGCATTTT. Its translation is CASSFQGARGQPQHF. This rearrangement joins TRBV27 to TRBJ1-5; 8 bases map to TRBD1. The CDR3 has 15 residues. With 3 bases clipped from V and 6 bases from J, the junction kept 7 bases outside the gene matches. The germline V gene has CDR1 MNHEY and CDR2 SMNVEV (reference sequence).

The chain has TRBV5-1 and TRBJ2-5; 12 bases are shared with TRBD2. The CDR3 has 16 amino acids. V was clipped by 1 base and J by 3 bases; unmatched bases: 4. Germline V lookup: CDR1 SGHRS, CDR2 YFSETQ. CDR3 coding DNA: TGCGCCAGCAGCTTGACTAGCGGGGGGATCAAAGAGACCCAGTACTTC. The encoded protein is CASSLTSGGIKETQYF.

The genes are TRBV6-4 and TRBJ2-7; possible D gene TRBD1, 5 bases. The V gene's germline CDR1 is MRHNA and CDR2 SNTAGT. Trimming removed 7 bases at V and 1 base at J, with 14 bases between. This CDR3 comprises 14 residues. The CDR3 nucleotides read TGTGCCAGCACCCATTGGGGCGATTCCTACGAGCAGTACTTC. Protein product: CASTHWGDSYEQYF.

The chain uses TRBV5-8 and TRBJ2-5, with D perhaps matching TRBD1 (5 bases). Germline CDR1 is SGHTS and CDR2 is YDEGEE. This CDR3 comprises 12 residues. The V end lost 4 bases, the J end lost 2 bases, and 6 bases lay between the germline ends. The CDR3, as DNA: TGTGCCAGCAGCCGACAGCAAGAGACCCAGTACTTC. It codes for CASSRQQETQYF. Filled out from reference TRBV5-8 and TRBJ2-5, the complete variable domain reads EAGVTQSPTHLIKTRGQQATLRCSPISGHTSVYWYQQALGLGLQFLLWYDEGEERNRGNFPPRFSGRQFPNYSSELNVNALELEDSALYLCASSRQQETQYFGPGTRLLVL.